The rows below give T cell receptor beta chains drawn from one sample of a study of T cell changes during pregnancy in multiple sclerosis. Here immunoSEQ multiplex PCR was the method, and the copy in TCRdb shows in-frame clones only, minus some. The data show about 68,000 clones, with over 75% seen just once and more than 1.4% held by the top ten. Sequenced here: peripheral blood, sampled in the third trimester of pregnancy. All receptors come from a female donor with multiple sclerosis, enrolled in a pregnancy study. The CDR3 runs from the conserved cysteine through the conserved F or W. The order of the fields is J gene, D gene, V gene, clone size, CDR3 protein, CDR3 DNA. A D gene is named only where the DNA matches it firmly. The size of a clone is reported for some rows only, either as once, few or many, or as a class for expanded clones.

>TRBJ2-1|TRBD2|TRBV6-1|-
CASSASGTSGRNEQFF
TGTGCCAGCAGTGCCTCCGGGACTAGCGGGAGGAATGAGCAGTTCTTC
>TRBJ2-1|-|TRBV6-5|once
CASSWDPGQSVDEQFF
TGTGCCAGCAGTTGGGATCCGGGACAATCCGTGGATGAGCAGTTCTTC
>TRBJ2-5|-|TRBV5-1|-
CASSLGLTGSGETQYF
TGCGCCAGCAGCTTGGGACTCACAGGGAGCGGAGAGACCCAGTACTTC
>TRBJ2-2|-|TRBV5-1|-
CASSETAGELFF
TGCGCCAGCAGCGAAACGGCCGGGGAGCTGTTTTTT
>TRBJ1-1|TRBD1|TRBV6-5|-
CASSYSTGQAFF
TGTGCCAGCAGTTACTCGACAGGGCAAGCTTTCTTT
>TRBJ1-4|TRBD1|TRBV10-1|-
CASSESRGTGEKLFF
TGCGCCAGCAGTGAGTCCCGGGGGACAGGCGAAAAACTGTTTTTT
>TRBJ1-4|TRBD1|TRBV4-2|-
CASSQEPGTGGEKLFF
TGTGCCAGCAGCCAAGAGCCCGGGACAGGGGGTGAAAAACTGTTTTTT
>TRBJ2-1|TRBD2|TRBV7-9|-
CASGTSGGLPLSYNEQFF
TGTGCCAGCGGCACTAGCGGGGGGCTACCCCTCTCCTACAATGAGCAGTTCTTC
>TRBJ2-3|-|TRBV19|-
CASSSLFGSGFTDTQYF
TGTGCCAGTTCCTCGCTTTTCGGTAGCGGCTTCACAGATACGCAGTATTTT
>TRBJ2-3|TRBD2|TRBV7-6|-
CASSRRGADTQYF
TGTGCCAGCAGCCGCCGGGGGGCAGATACGCAGTATTTT
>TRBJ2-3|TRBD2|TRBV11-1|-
CASSHELAGSTDTQYF
TGTGCCAGCAGCCACGAACTAGCGGGGAGCACAGATACGCAGTATTTT
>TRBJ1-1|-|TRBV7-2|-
CASSPNMNTEAFF
TGTGCCAGCAGCCCTAATATGAACACTGAAGCTTTCTTT
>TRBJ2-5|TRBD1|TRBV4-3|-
CASSQAYTGTGEGETQYF
TGCGCCAGCAGCCAAGCTTATACCGGGACAGGGGAGGGGGAGACCCAGTACTTC
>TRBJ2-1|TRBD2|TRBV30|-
CAWGSGRTYNEQFF
TGTGCCTGGGGAAGCGGGAGGACCTACAATGAGCAGTTCTTC
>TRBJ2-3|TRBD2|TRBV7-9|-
CASSPGTSGRARDTQYF
TGTGCCAGCAGCCCCGGGACTAGCGGGAGGGCCAGGGATACGCAGTATTTT
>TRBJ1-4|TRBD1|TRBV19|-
CAVWSGTGNEKLFF
TGTGCGGTTTGGAGTGGGACAGGGAATGAAAAACTGTTTTTT
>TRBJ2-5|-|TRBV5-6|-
CASSSILTTRETQYF
TGTGCCAGCAGCTCTATATTAACCACCAGGGAGACCCAGTACTTC
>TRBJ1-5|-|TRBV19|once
CASSIESDQPQHF
TGTGCCAGTAGTATAGAATCGGATCAGCCCCAGCATTTT
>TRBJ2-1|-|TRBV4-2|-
CASSQGRAGSYNEQFF
TGTGCCAGCAGCCAAGGAAGAGCGGGCTCCTACAATGAGCAGTTCTTC